This T cell receptor (beta chain) was profiled in a study of cytomegalovirus exposure and HLA in healthy donors. The CDR3 has 13 amino acids. The V end was cut by 5 bases, the J end by 3 bases, with 10 bases between. Germline V gene data show CDR1 as LNHNV and CDR2 as YYDKDF (reference sequence). Vbeta (60) and Jbeta (13) primers were used in the PCR. Repertoires were generated with immunoSEQ multiplex PCR, while TCRdb's copy carries only in-frame clones and drops some. The repertoire holds about 140,000 clones, over 60% seen once, with roughly 3% in the top ten. Sequencing was carried out using PBMCs. This TCR came from a man in his forties in good health and CMV-seronegative. The rearrangement uses TRBV15 and TRBJ1-1; D ambiguous. The CDR3 sequence is CATSEAPDTEAFF. DNA for the CDR3: TGTGCCACCAGCGAAGCCCCCGACACTGAAGCTTTCTTT.